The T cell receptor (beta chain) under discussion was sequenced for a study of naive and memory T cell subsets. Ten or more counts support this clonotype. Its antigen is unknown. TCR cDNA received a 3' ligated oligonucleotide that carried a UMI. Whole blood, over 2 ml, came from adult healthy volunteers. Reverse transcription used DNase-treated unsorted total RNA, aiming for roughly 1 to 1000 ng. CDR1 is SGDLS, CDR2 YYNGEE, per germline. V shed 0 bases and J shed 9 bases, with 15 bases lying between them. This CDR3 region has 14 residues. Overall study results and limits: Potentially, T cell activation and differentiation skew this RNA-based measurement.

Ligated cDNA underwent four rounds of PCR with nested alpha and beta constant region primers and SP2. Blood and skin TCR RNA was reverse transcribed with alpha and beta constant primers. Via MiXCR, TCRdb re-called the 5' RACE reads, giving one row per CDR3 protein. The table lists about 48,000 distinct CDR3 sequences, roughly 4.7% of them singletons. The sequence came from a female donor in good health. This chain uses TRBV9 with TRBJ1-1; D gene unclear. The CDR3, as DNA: TGTGCCAGCAGCGTAGATGTTCGTGGACGTAAAGCTTTCTTT. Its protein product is CASSVDVRGRKAFF.